These T cell receptor beta chains were read from a single sample in a study of vaccination and CD4 T cells after COVID-19. TCRdb redid the calling of the PCR reads with MiXCR, one entry per CDR3 protein. Here the sample spans about 13,000 distinct CDR3 sequences, about two fifths being singletons. Their antigen targets remain unknown. Sequenced: CD4+ T cells from blood, cultured in vitro. The receptors stem from a human donor who had recovered from COVID-19. The conserved cysteine and the conserved F or W are not part of the CDR3 here. Some rows mark clone size as missing; the rest say once, few, many or name a class of expanded clone.

v_call	clone_size	cdr3_length	j_call	cdr3_aa
TRBV11-2	NA	14	TRBJ2-1	ASSPNRGEGYNEQF
TRBV5-4	NA	9	TRBJ2-1	ASSYKYEQF
TRBV5-1	NA	13	TRBJ1-3	ASSLDGGSGNTIY
TRBV3-1	NA	12	TRBJ2-1	ASSHRQGHNEQF
TRBV19	NA	11	TRBJ1-5	ASSPGVSQPQH
TRBV27	NA	13	TRBJ2-3	ATHPGLAGGITQY
TRBV10-3	few	12	TRBJ2-7	ASSGSEAYYEQY
TRBV7-2	NA	13	TRBJ2-1	ASSLASGSFNEQF
TRBV2	NA	11	TRBJ2-3	ASKLAGGDTQY
TRBV21-1	medium-sized	13	TRBJ2-5	ASNLTGRREETQY
TRBV11-3	NA	15	TRBJ2-3	ASSRTTLSGSADTQY
TRBV6-1	NA	11	TRBJ1-1	ASREHRDTEAF
TRBV7-2	few	10	TRBJ2-5	ASKTSWQAQY
TRBV6-1	NA	13	TRBJ2-5	ASSRGLAGVETQY
TRBV6-2/TRBV6-3	few	14	TRBJ1-1	ASSKPPGGRRTEAF
TRBV7-2	NA	13	TRBJ2-2	ASSFKSLGTGELF
TRBV20-1	few	15	TRBJ1-1	SARDPSTGGIDTEAF
TRBV7-8	once	13	TRBJ1-2	ASLNGPRGVYGHT
TRBV5-8	NA	10	TRBJ2-7	ASRTTGGEQY
TRBV28	few	10	TRBJ1-4	ASGQRNEKLF
TRBV4-2	few	11	TRBJ2-7	ASSPSGISEQY
TRBV6-1	NA	14	TRBJ2-3	ASRSNPGKLTDTQY
TRBV19	NA	14	TRBJ1-2	ASSTTRAGTNYGYT
TRBV7-9	NA	10	TRBJ1-1	ASSQDRLEAF
TRBV5-1	NA	12	TRBJ2-7	ASSHGQAELEQY
TRBV28	NA	13	TRBJ2-1	ASSLGGRNFDEQF
TRBV27	NA	14	TRBJ2-1	ASSLNFRGRWNEQF
TRBV6-1	few	13	TRBJ2-2	ASSEAYPNTGELF
TRBV11-3	NA	14	TRBJ1-5	ASSLVPPQQYQPQH
TRBV7-8	few	14	TRBJ1-5	ASSLAGGYSNQPQH
TRBV27	NA	13	TRBJ2-5	ASSPQTGVQETQY
TRBV2	few	11	TRBJ1-5	ASRGLGNQPQH
TRBV7-3	NA	13	TRBJ2-7	ASSMSGTSGGEQY
TRBV12-3/TRBV12-4	few	11	TRBJ1-6	ASSFGQQEPLH
TRBV24-1	NA	13	TRBJ1-1	ATSDMEGENTEAF
TRBV20-1	few	13	TRBJ2-1	SARKTSGRAWEQF
TRBV7-9	NA	12	TRBJ1-6	ASSLEQRYSPLH
TRBV6-1	NA	11	TRBJ1-1	ASSDRGGTEAF
TRBV21-1	NA	13	TRBJ2-7	ASSPRRGGYYEQY
TRBV24-1	NA	15	TRBJ2-5	ATSDQMDRGNQETQY
TRBV19	NA	13	TRBJ2-6	ASRRTHSGANVLT
TRBV4-1	NA	15	TRBJ1-2	ASSHRFPDRGNYGYT
TRBV6-2/TRBV6-3	NA	8	TRBJ2-3	ASSSDPRY
TRBV6-1	NA	11	TRBJ1-2	ASSRDLNYGYT
TRBV29-1	few	12	TRBJ1-1	SVERTGGSTEAF
TRBV5-1	NA	14	TRBJ2-3	ASSSSGTGVTDTQY
TRBV6-1	NA	12	TRBJ1-2	ASSKDRVNYGYT
TRBV30	NA	11	TRBJ2-5	AWSVRERETQY
TRBV10-3	NA	11	TRBJ1-5	AVGQGADQPQH
TRBV5-1	NA	12	TRBJ2-7	ASSIRDRDAEQY
TRBV7-9	few	10	TRBJ2-5	ASSLYQETQY
TRBV27	NA	10	TRBJ1-2	AIYSRPSGYT
TRBV14	NA	13	TRBJ2-7	ASSQVGGFQGEQY